The clone carrying this TCR beta chain was seen a single time. Clones were read by immunoSEQ multiplex PCR, and TCRdb kept only the in-frame ones, dropping some. The sample has some 120,000 clones, about 92% seen once. This record comes from a study of control samples from healthy donors and cancer patients. This receptor was taken from a man aged 45 to 65 with head and neck cancer. The source material was PBMCs.

For the CDR3, the DNA is TGTGCCTGGAGTGGCCGATCGGTCCGGGACAGGGGTGGCTATGGCTACACCTTC. Translation: CAWSGRSVRDRGGYGYTF. V is TRBV30 and J is TRBJ1-2; 10 bases agree with TRBD1. Germline V lookup: CDR1 GTSNPN, CDR2 SVGIG (reference sequence). The CDR3 runs to 18 residues. Trimming took 1 base from V and 4 from J; bases not matched to a gene: 15. Full variable domain (missing parts from reference TRBV30 and TRBJ1-2): SQTIHQWPATLVQPVGSPLSLECTVEGTSNPNLYWYRQAAGRGLQLLFYSVGIGQISSEVPQNLSASRPQDRQFILSSKKLLLSDSGFYLCAWSGRSVRDRGGYGYTFGSGTRLTVV.